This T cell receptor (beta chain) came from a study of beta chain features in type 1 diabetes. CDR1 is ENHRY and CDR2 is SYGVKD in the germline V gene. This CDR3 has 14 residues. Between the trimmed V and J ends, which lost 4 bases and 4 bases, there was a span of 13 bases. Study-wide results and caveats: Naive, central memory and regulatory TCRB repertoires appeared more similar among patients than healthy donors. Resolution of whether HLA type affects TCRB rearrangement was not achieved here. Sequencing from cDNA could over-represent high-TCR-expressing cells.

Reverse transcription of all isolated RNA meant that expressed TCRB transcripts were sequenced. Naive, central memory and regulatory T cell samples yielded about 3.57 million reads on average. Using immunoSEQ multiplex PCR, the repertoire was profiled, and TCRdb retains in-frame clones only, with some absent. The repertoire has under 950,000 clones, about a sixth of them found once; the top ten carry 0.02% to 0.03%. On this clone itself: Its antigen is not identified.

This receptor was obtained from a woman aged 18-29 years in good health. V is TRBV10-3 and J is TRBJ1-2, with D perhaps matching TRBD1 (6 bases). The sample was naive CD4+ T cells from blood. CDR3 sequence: CAISGKTGFYGYTF. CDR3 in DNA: TGTGCCATCAGTGGGAAGACAGGCTTCTATGGCTACACCTTC.